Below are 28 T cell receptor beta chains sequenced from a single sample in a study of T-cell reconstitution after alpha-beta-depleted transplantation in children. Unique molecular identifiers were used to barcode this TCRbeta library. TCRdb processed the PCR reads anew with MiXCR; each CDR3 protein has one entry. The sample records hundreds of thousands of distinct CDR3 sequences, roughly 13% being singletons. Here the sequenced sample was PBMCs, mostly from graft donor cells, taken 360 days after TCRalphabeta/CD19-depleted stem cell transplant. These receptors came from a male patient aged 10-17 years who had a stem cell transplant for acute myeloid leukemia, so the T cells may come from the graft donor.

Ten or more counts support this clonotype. CDR3 nucleotide sequence: TGCAGCGTTGAAGGTAGCGGGAGGGCCCCCACAGATACGCAGTATTTT. It yields the protein CSVEGSGRAPTDTQYF. The chain recombines TRBV29-1 with TRBJ2-3, with 11 bases matching TRBD2. The CDR3 is made up of 16 amino acids. The germline gives CDR1 SQVTM, CDR2 ANQGSEA. The J segment lost 2 bases and the V segment lost 1 base, leaving 5 bases of the junction unmatched.

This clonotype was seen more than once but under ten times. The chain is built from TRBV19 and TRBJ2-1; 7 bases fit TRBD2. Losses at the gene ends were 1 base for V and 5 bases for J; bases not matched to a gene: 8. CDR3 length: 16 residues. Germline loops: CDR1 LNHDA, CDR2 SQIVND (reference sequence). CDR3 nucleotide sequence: TGTGCCAGTAGTATAGGGGCCGGGAGGTCGAACAATGAGCAGTTCTTC. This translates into CASSIGAGRSNNEQFF.

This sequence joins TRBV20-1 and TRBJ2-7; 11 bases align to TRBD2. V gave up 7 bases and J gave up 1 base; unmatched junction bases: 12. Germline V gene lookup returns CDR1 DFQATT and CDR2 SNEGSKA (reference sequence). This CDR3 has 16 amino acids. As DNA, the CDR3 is TGCAGTGTCGCGGGGGCTAGCGGGAGGATTTCCTACGAGCAGTACTTC. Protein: CSVAGASGRISYEQYF.

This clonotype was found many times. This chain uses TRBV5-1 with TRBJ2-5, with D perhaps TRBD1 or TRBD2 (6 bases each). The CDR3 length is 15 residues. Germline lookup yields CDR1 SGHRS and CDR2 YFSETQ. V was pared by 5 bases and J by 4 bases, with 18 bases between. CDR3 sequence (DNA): TGCGCCAGCAGTCGTACTTGGGGGGCCGGAGAGACCCAGTACTTC. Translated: CASSRTWGAGETQYF.

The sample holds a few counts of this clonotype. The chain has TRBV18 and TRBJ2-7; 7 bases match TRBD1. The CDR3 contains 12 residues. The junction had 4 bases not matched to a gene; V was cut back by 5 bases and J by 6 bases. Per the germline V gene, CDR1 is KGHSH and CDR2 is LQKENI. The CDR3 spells CASSDRAGEQYF. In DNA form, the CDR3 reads TGTGCCAGCTCAGACAGGGCTGGCGAGCAGTACTTC.

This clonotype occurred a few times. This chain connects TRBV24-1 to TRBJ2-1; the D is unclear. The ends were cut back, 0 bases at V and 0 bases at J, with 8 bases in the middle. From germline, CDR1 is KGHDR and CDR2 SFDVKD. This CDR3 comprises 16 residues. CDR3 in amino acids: CATSDLWPSSYNEQFF. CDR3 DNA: TGTGCCACCAGTGATTTGTGGCCGAGCTCCTACAATGAGCAGTTCTTC.

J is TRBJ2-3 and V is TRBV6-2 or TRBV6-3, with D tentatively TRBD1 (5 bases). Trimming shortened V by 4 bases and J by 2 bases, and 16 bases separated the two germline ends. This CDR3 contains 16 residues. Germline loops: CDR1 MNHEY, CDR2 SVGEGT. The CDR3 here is CASSSQGRFDTDTQYF. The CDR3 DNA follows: TGTGCCAGCAGTTCTCAGGGCCGTTTTGACACAGATACGCAGTATTTT.

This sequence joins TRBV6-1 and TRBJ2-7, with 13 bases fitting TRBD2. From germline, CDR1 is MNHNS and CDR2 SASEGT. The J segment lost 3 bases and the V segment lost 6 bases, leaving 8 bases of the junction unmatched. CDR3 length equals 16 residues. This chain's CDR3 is CASSPRLAGGVYEQYF. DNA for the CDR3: TGTGCCAGCAGCCCAAGACTAGCGGGAGGTGTCTACGAGCAGTACTTC.

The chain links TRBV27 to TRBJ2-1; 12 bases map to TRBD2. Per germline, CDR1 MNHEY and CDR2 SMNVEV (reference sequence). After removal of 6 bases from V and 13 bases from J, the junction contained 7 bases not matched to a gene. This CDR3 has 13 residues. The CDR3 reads CASSPLGLAGQFF. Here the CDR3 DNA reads TGTGCCAGCAGCCCCCTCGGACTAGCGGGACAGTTCTTC.

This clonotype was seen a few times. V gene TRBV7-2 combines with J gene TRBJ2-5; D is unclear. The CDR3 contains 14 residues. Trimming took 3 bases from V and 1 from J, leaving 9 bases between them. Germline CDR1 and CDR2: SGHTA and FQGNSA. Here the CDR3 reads CASSFSLGQETQYF. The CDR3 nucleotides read TGTGCCAGCAGCTTCTCCCTTGGCCAAGAGACCCAGTACTTC.

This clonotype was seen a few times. CDR3 sequence (DNA): TGTGCCAGCAGCTTAAAGCTGAGGACTAGCGGGAGCAGAAACACCGGGGAGCTGTTTTTT. Its protein is CASSLKLRTSGSRNTGELFF. The chain has TRBV7-6 and TRBJ2-2; 13 bases are a match to TRBD2. The CDR3 extends over 20 amino acids. The ends lost 2 bases at V and 2 bases at J; junction bases unmatched: 11. Germline V gives CDR1 SGHVS, CDR2 FNYEAQ.

For the CDR3, the DNA is TGTGCCACAGGGATAGCGGGAGCCTTTGTGGAACAAGAGACCCAGTACTTC. Translated, it gives CATGIAGAFVEQETQYF. The rearrangement joins TRBV28 to TRBJ2-5; 9 bases line up with TRBD2. Losses at the gene ends were 10 bases for V and 2 bases for J; bases not matched to a gene: 17. The V gene's germline CDR1 is MDHEN and CDR2 SYDVKM. The CDR3 totals 17 residues.

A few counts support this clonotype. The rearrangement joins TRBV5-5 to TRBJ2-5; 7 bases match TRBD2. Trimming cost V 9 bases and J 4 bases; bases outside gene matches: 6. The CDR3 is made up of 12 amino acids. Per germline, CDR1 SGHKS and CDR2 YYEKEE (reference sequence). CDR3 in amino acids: CATGREGETQYF. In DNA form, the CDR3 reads TGTGCCACAGGCAGGGAGGGAGAGACCCAGTACTTC.

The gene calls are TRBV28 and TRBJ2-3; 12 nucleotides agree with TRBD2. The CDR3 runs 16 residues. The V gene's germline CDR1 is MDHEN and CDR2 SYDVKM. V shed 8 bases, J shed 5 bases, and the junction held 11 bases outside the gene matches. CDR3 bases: TGTGCCAGCCTCAGGACTAGCGGGAATGTTGGAGATACGCAGTATTTT. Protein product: CASLRTSGNVGDTQYF. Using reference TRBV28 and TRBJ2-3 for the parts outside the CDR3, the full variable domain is DVKVTQSSRYLVKRTGEKVFLECVQDMDHENMFWYRQDPGLGLRLIYFSYDVKMKEKGDIPEGYSVSREKKERFSLILESASTNQTSMYLCASLRTSGNVGDTQYFGPGTRLTVL.

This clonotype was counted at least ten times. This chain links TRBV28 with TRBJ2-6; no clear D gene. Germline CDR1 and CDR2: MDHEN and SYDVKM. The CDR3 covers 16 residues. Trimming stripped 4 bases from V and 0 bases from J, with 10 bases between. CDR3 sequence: CASSSWDRSGANVLTF. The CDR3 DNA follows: TGTGCCAGCAGTTCCTGGGATCGCTCTGGGGCCAACGTCCTGACTTTC.

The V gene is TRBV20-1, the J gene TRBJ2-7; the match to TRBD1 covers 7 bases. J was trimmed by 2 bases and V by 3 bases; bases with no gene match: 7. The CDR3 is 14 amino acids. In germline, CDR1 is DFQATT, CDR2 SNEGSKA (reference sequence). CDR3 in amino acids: CSARSRDSAYEQYF. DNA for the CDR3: TGCAGTGCTAGGTCCCGGGACAGCGCCTACGAGCAGTACTTC.

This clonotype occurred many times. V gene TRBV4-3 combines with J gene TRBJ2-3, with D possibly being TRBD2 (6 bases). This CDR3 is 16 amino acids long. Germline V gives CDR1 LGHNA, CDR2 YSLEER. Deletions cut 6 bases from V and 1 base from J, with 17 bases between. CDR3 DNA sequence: TGCGCCAGCAGTCTGCTAGCGTCCTGGGGCACAGATACGCAGTATTTT. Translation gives CASSLLASWGTDTQYF.

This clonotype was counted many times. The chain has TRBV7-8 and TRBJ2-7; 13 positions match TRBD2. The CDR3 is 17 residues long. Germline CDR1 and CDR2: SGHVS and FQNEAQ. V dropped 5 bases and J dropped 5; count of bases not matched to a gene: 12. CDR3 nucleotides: TGTGCCAGCAGCCTAACTAGCGGGGGGGCGGAATACCACGAGCAGTACGTC. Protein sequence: CASSLTSGGAEYHEQYV.

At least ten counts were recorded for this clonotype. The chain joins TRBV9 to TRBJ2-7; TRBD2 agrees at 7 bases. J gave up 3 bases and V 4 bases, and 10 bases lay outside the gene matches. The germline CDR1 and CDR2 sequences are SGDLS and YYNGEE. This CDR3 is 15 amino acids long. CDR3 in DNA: TGTGCCAGCAGCCCCCCGGGGCGGGAGTACTACGAGCAGTACTTC. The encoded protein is CASSPPGREYYEQYF. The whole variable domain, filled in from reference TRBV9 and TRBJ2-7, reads DSGVTQTPKHLITATGQRVTLRCSPRSGDLSVYWYQQSLDQGLQFLIQYYNGEERAKGNILERFSAQQFPDLHSELNLSSLELGDSALYFCASSPPGREYYEQYFGPGTRLTVT.

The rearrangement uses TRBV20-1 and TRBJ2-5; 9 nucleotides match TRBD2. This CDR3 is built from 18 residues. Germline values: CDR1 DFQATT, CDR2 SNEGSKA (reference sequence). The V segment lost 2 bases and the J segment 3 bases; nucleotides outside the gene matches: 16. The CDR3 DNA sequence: TGCAGTGCTAGAAATGGTTGGGGTAGCGGGAGCAAGGAAGAGACCCAGTACTTC. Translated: CSARNGWGSGSKEETQYF.

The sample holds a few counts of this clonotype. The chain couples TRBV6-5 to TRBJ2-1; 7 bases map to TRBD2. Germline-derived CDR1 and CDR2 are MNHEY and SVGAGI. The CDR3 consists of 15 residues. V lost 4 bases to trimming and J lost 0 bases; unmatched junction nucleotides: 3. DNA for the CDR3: TGTGCCAGCAGTTCACTAGCGCGCTCCTACAATGAGCAGTTCTTC. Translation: CASSSLARSYNEQFF.

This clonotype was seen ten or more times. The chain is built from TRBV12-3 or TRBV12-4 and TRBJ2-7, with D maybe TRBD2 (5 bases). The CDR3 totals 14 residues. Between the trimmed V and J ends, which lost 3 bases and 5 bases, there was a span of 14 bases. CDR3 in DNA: TGTGCCAGCAGTTTCACCGGGAAGAGTAACGAGCAGTACTTC. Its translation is CASSFTGKSNEQYF.

For the CDR3, the DNA is TGTGCCAGCTCACCTTGGACTATCAACAATGAGCAGTTCTTC. Translating it yields CASSPWTINNEQFF. V is TRBV18 and J is TRBJ2-1; possible D gene TRBD2, 6 bases. V shed 3 bases and J shed 5 bases, with 11 bases lying between them. The CDR3 is 14 amino acids. CDR1 is KGHSH, CDR2 LQKENI, per germline.

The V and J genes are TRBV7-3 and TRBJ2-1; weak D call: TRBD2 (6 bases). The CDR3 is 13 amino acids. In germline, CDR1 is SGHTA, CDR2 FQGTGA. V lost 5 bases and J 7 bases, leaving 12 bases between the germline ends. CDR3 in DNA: TGTGCCAGCAGCCCGACTAGTTGGAATGAGCAGTTCTTC. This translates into CASSPTSWNEQFF. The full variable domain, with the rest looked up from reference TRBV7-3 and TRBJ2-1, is GAGVSQTPSNKVTEKGKYVELRCDPISGHTALYWYRQSLGQGPEFLIYFQGTGAADDSGLPNDRFFAVRPEGSVSTLKIQRTERGDSAVYLCASSPTSWNEQFFGPGTRLTVL.

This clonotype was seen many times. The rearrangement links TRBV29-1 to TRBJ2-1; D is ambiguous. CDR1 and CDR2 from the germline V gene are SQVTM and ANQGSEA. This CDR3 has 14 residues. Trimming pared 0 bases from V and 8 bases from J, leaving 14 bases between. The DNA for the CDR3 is TGCAGCGTTGAAGACGGGTACAGCCGCGATGAGCAGTTCTTC. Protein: CSVEDGYSRDEQFF.

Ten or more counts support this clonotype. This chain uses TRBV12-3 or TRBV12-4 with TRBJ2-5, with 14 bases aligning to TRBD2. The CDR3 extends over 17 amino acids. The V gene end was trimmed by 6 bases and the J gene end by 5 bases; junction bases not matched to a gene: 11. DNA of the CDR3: TGTGCCAGCAGAAAGGGACAGGGACTAGCGGGAGAGGAGACCCAGTACTTC. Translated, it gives CASRKGQGLAGEETQYF.

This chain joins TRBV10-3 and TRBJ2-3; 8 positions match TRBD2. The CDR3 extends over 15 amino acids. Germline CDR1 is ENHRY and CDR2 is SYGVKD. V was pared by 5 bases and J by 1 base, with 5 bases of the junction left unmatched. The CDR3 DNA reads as TGTGCCATCAGTCTCGATAGCGGGGGCACAGATACGCAGTATTTT. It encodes CAISLDSGGTDTQYF.

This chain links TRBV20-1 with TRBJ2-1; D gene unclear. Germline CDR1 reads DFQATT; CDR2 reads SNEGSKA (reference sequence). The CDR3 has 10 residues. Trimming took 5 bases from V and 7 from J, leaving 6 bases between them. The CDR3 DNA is TGCAGTGCTCAGAGGAATGAGCAGTTCTTC. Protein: CSAQRNEQFF.